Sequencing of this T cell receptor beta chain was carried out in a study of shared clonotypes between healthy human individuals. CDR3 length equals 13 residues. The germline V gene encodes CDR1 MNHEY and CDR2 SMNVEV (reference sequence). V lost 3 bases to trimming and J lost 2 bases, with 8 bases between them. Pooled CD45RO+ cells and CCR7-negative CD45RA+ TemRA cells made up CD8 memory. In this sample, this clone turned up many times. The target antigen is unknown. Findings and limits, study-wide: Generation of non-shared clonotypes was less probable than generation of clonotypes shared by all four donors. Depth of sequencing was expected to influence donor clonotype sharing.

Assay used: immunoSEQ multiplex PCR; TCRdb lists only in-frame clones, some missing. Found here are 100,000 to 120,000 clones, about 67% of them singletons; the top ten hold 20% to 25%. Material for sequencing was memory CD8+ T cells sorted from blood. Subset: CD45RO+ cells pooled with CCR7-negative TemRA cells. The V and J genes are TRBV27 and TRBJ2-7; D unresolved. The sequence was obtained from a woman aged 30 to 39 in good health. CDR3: CASSFGKTYEQYF. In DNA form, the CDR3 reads TGTGCCAGCAGTTTTGGAAAAACCTACGAGCAGTACTTC.